This TCR beta chain was profiled in a study of monozygotic twins with inflammatory bowel disease. The CDR3 consists of 14 residues. Germline V gene sequence: CDR1 SGHTA, CDR2 FQGTGA. TCRdb reanalyzed the 5' RACE reads, giving one entry per CDR3 protein sequence and no DNA. This table holds a few hundred thousand distinct CDR3 sequences. What was sequenced was blood. This TCR came from a human donor with ulcerative colitis or Crohn's disease, or a healthy co-twin of an affected twin (not recorded which). This sequence joins TRBV7-3 and TRBJ2-7; absent DNA, TCRdb's TRBD2 call cannot be checked. The CDR3 is CASSFGGGPGEQYF.